This T cell receptor beta chain was found in a study of blood T cell repertoires in COVID-19. Individuals drawn from 24 US areas were roughly 18 to 95 years old. Researchers sorted participants into cohorts using their self-reported clinical history. The CDR3 spans 14 residues. The germline gives CDR1 MNHEY, CDR2 SVGAGI. V was trimmed by 6 bases and J by 7 bases, leaving 16 bases between them. Measured with immunoSEQ multiplex PCR; TCRdb has only the in-frame clones, and not every one. Of about 130,000 clones listed, 83% are singletons. This sequence was found in a man between 25 and 39 years old who had recovered from COVID-19. The sample comprised PBMCs or T cells enriched from blood (not recorded which). The chain carries TRBV6-5 and TRBJ1-5; a possible D gene is TRBD1 (6 bases). The CDR3 region has the DNA TGTGCCAGCAGCGGTACAGGGCGCGGGCAGCCCCAGCATTTT. Translating it yields CASSGTGRGQPQHF.